Each of the 9 T cell receptor beta chains below was sequenced from the same sample in a study of regulatory T cells in long-lasting Graves disease. The time point was: persistent/refractory GD, antithyroid drugs over 5 years with positive TRAb. Scientists built the TCR library using RNA that was extracted from PBMCs. Combining iRepertoire HTBI primers with Arm-PCR of CDR3 regions, the authors built TCR beta libraries. TCRdb ran MiXCR on the multiplex PCR reads and lists one entry per CDR3 protein. The sample has a few hundred thousand distinct CDR3 sequences, roughly 24% seen once. This specimen was peripheral blood mononuclear cells (PBMCs), taken when the disease was refractory, from a patient treated with antithyroid drugs. The receptors originated from a middle-aged woman with Graves disease.

The genes are TRBV19 and TRBJ1-5, with D possibly matching TRBD1 (5 bases). V gave up 3 bases and J gave up 1 base, with 7 bases separating them. The V gene's germline CDR1 is LNHDA and CDR2 SQIVND (reference sequence). CDR3 length: 14 amino acids. The CDR3, as DNA: TGTGCCAGTAGTATGCGGGACAGCAATCAGCCCCAGCATTTT. Translating it yields CASSMRDSNQPQHF.

The sample holds a few counts of this clonotype. This sequence joins TRBV7-8 and TRBJ2-5; D is possibly TRBD1 or TRBD2 (6 bases each). Trimming cost V 1 base and J 1 base, with 19 bases left between them. The V gene's germline CDR1 is SGHVS and CDR2 FQNEAQ. This CDR3 comprises 18 residues. CDR3 nucleotides: TGTGCCAGCAGCTTAGAGGGGGTTGCGGGATATATCCAAGAGACCCAGTACTTC. It specifies CASSLEGVAGYIQETQYF.

There are many counts of this clonotype. V is TRBV2 and J is TRBJ1-3; D is uncertain. The germline CDR1 and CDR2 sequences are SNHLY and FYNNEI. V lost 6 bases to trimming and J lost 0 bases, with 6 bases between them. The CDR3 covers 13 residues. The CDR3 sequence: CASRQYSGNTIYF. For the CDR3, the DNA is TGTGCCAGCAGACAGTACTCTGGAAACACCATATATTTT.

V gene TRBV20-1 combines with J gene TRBJ2-7; 7 nucleotides match TRBD1. CDR1 is DFQATT, CDR2 SNEGSKA, per germline (reference sequence). V lost 5 bases, J lost 4 bases, and 11 bases stayed unmatched. There are 14 residues in the CDR3. The CDR3 sequence is CSASGQVSDYEQYF. CDR3 sequence (DNA): TGCAGTGCTTCCGGACAGGTTTCTGATTACGAGCAGTACTTC.

This clonotype has at least ten counts. This chain connects TRBV7-9 to TRBJ2-7, with D unresolved. The germline V gene has CDR1 SEHNR and CDR2 FQNEAQ (reference sequence). Trimming left V 4 bases short and J 3 bases short, with 13 bases between. The CDR3 covers 14 residues. The CDR3 reads CASSSDLLDYEQYF. The CDR3 region has the DNA TGTGCCAGCAGCTCAGATCTACTGGACTACGAGCAGTACTTC.

The J gene is TRBJ2-1, the V gene TRBV18, with D perhaps matching TRBD1 or TRBD2 (5 bases each). CDR3 size: 12 residues. Trimming removed 3 bases from V and 8 bases from J, with 8 bases in between. Germline V gene sequence: CDR1 KGHSH, CDR2 LQKENI. Here the CDR3 reads CASSPGADEQFF. DNA for the CDR3: TGTGCCAGCTCACCCGGGGCGGATGAGCAGTTCTTC. The full variable domain, its missing parts supplied by reference TRBV18 and TRBJ2-1, is NAGVMQNPRHLVRRRGQEARLRCSPMKGHSHVYWYRQLPEEGLKFMVYLQKENIIDESGMPKERFSAEFPKEGPSILRIQQVVRGDSAAYFCASSPGADEQFFGPGTRLTVL.

This clonotype was observed at least ten times. The chain couples TRBV27 to TRBJ1-5, with D possibly matching TRBD1 (6 bases). Germline loops: CDR1 MNHEY, CDR2 SMNVEV (reference sequence). The V end was cut by 0 bases, the J end by 3 bases, with 12 bases between. The CDR3 sequence is 16 residues long. The CDR3 DNA reads as TGTGCCAGCAGTTTATCGGGGGCGGGGGACAATCAGCCCCAGCATTTT. As protein: CASSLSGAGDNQPQHF.

This clonotype was seen repeatedly, ten times or more. V gene TRBV6-1 combines with J gene TRBJ2-7, with 7 bases aligning to TRBD1. V lost 5 bases, J lost 5 bases, and 15 bases stayed unmatched. Per the germline V gene, CDR1 is MNHNS and CDR2 is SASEGT. This CDR3 is 16 amino acids long. The CDR3 is CASSPGGRGQWNEQYF. In nucleotides, the CDR3 is TGTGCCAGCAGTCCAGGGGGTCGGGGACAGTGGAACGAGCAGTACTTC.

The V and J genes are TRBV29-1 and TRBJ1-1; no reliable D call. The CDR3 consists of 12 residues. The germline V and J ends were trimmed by 4 bases and 2 bases, with 8 bases remaining between them. Germline assignment: CDR1 SQVTM and CDR2 ANQGSEA. CDR3 bases: TGCAGCGTTGCTGGAGGCAACACTGAAGCTTTCTTT. Protein product: CSVAGGNTEAFF.